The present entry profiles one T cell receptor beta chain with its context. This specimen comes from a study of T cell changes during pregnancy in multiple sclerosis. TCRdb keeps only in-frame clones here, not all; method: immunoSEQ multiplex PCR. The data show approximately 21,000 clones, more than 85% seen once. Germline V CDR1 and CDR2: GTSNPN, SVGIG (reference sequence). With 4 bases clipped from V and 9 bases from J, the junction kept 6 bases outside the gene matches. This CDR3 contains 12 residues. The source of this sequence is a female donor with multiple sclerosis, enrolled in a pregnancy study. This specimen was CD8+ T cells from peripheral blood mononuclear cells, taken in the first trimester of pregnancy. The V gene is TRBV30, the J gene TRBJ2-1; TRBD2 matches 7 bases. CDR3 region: CAWTSGAGEQFF. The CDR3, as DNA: TGTGCCTGGACTAGCGGAGCTGGTGAGCAGTTCTTC.